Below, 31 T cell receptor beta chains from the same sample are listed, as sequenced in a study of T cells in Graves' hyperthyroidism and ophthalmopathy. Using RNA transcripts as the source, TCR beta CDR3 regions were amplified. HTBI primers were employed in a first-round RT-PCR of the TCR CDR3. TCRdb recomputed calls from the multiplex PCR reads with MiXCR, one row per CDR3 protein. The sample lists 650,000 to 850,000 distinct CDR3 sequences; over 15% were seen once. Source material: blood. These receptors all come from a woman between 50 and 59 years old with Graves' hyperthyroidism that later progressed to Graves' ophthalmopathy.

DNA for the CDR3: TGCAGTGCTAGACCCCGTGAGACCCAGTACTTC. This codes for CSARPRETQYF. V gene TRBV20-1 combines with J gene TRBJ2-5, with D unclear. Deletions cut 2 bases from V and 5 bases from J, with 6 bases between. The CDR3 length is 11 residues. Germline CDR1 and CDR2: DFQATT and SNEGSKA (reference sequence).

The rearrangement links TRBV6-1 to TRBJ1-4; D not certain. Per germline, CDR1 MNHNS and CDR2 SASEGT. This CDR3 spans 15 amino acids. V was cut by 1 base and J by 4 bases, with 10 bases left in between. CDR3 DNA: TGTGCCAGCAGTGAAGGGGTGACATATAATGAAAAACTGTTTTTT. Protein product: CASSEGVTYNEKLFF.

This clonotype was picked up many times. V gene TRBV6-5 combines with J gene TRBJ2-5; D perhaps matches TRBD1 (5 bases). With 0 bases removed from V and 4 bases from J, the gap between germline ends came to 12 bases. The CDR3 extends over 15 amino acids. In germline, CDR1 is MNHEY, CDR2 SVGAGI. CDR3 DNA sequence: TGTGCCAGCAGTTACTCGATCCAGGGCGGAGAGACCCAGTACTTC. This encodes CASSYSIQGGETQYF.

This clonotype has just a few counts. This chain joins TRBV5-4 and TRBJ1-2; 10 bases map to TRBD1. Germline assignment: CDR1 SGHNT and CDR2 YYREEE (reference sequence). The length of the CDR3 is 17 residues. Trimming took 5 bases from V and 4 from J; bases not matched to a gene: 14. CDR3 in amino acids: CASRPWEVGTGVYGYTF. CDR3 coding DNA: TGTGCCAGCAGACCCTGGGAGGTCGGGACAGGGGTCTATGGCTACACCTTC. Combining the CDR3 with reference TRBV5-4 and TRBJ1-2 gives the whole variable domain ETGVTQSPTHLIKTRGQQVTLRCSSQSGHNTVSWYQQALGQGPQFIFQYYREEENGRGNFPPRFSGLQFPNYSSELNVNALELDDSALYLCASRPWEVGTGVYGYTFGSGTRLTVV.

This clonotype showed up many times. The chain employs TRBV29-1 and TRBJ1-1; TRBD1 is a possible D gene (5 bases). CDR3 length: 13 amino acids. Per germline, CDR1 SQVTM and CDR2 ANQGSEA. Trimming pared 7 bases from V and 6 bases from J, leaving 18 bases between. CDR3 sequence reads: CSDTGLLGAEAFF. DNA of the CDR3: TGCAGCGATACGGGACTCCTGGGCGCTGAAGCTTTCTTT.

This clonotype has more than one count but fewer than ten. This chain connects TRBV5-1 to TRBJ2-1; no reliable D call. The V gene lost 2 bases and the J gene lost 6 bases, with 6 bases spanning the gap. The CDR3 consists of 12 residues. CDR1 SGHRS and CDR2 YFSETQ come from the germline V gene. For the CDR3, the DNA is TGCGCCAGCAGCTTTGCTAGCAATGAGCAGTTCTTC. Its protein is CASSFASNEQFF.

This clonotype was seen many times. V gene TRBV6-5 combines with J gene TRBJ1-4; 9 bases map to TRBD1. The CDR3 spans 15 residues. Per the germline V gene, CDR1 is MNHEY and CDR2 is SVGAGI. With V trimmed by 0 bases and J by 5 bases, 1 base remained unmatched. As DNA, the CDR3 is TGTGCCAGCAGTTACTCACAGGGGGCCAATGAAAAACTGTTTTTT. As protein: CASSYSQGANEKLFF.

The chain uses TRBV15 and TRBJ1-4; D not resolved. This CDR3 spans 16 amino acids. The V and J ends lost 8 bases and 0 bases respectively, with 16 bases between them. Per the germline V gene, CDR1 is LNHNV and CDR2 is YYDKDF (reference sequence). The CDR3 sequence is CATEEKPGATNEKLFF. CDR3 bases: TGTGCCACCGAAGAGAAACCGGGAGCAACTAATGAAAAACTGTTTTTT.

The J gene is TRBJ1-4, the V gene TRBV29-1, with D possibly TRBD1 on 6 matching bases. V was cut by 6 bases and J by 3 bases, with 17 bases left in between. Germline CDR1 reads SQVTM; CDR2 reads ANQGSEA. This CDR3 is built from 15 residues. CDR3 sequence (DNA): TGCAGCGTGTTGGGGGAACAGGGAGCTAATGAAAAACTGTTTTTT. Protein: CSVLGEQGANEKLFF.

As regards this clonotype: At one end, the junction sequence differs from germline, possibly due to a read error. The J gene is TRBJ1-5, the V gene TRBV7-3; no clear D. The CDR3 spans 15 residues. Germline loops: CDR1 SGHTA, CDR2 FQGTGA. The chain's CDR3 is CVSSSVRARNQPQHF. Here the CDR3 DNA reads TGTGTCAGCAGCTCCGTAAGGGCGAGGAATCAGCCCCAGCATTTT. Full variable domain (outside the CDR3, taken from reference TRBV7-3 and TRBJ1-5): GAGVSQTPSNKVTEKGKYVELRCDPISGHTALYWYRQSLGQGPEFLIYFQGTGAADDSGLPNDRFFAVRPEGSVSTLKIQRTERGDSAVYLCVSSSVRARNQPQHFGDGTRLSIL.

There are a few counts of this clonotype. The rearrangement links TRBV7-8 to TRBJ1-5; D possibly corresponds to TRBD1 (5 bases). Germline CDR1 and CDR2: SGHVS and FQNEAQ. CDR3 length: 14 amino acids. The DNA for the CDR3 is TGTGCGGGCGGGGGGGAAAATAGCAATCAGCCCCAGCATTTT. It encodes CAGGGENSNQPQHF. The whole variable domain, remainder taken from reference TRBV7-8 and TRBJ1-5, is GAGVSQSPRYKVAKRGQDVALRCDPISGHVSLFWYQQALGQGPEFLTYFQNEAQLDKSGLPSDRFFAERPEGSVSTLKIQRTQQEDSAVYLCAGGGENSNQPQHFGDGTRLSIL.

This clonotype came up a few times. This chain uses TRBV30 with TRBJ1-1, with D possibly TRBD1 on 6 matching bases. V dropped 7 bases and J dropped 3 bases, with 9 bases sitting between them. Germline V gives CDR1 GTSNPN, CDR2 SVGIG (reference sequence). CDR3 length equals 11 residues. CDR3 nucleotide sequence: TGTGCCTCACACAGGGACACTGAAGCTTTCTTT. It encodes CASHRDTEAFF.

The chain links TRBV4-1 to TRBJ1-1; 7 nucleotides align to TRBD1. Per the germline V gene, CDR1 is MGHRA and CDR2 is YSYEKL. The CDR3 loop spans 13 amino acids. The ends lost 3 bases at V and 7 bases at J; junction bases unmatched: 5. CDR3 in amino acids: CASSHGTAFEAFF. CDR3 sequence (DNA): TGCGCCAGCAGCCATGGGACAGCTTTTGAAGCTTTCTTT.

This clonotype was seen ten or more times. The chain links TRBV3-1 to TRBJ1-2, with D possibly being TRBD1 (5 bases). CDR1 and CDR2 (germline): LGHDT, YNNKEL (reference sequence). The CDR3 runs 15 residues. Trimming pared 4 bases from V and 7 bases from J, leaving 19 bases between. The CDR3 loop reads CASSPRGDGRGGYTF. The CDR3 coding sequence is TGTGCCAGCAGCCCAAGGGGTGATGGAAGAGGTGGCTACACCTTC.

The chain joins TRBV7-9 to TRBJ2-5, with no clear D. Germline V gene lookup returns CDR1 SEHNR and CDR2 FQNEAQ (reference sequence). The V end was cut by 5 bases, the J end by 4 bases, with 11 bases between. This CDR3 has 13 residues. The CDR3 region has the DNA TGTGCCAGCAGCATCAGATCAGGAGAGACCCAGTACTTC. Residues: CASSIRSGETQYF.

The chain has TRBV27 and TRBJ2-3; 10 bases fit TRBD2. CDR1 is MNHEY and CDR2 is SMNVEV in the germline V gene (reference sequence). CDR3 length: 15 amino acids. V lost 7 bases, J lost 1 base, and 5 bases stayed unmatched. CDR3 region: CASTSSGGRTDTQYF. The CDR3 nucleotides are TGTGCCAGCACGTCTAGCGGGGGACGCACAGATACGCAGTATTTT.

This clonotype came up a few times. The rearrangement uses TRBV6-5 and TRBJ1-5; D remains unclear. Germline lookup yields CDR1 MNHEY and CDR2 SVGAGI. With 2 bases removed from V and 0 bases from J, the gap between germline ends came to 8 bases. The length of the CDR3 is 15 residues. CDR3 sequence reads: CASSYGVGSNQPQHF. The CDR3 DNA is TGTGCCAGCAGTTACGGTGTGGGTAGCAATCAGCCCCAGCATTTT.

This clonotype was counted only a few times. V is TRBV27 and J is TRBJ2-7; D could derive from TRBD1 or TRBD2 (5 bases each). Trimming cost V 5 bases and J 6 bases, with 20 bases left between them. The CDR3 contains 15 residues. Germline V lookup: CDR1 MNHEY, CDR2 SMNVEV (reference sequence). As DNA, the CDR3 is TGTGCCAGCAGTCCATCCCCCGGGGACGAACTCGAGCAGTACTTC. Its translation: CASSPSPGDELEQYF.

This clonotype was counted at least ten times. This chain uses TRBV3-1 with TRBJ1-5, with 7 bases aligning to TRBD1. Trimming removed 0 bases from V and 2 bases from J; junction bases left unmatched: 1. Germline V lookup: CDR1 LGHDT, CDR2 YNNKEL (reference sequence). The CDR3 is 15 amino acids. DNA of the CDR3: TGTGCCAGCAGCCAAGAAGGGGGCCGCAATCAGCCCCAGCATTTT. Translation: CASSQEGGRNQPQHF.

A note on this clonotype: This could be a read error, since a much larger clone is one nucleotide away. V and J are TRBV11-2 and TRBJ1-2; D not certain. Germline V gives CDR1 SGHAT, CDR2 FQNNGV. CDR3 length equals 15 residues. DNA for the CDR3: TGTGCCAGCAGCTTATCGAACCCCACCCACTATGACTACACCTTC. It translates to CASSLSNPTHYDYTF.

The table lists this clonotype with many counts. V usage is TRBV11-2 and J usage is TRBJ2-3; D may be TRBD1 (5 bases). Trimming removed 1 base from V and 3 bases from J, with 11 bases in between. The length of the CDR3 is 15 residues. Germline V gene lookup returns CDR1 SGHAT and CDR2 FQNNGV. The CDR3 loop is CASSLVAGKTDTQYF. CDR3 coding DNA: TGTGCCAGCAGCTTAGTCGCAGGGAAGACAGATACGCAGTATTTT.

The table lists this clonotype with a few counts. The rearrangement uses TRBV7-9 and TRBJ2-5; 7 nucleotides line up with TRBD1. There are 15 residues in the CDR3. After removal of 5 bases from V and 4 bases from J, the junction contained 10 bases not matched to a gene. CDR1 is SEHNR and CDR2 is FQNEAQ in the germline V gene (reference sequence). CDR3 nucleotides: TGTGCCAGCAGCCAAAGACAGGGTGTGATAGAGACCCAGTACTTC. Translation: CASSQRQGVIETQYF.

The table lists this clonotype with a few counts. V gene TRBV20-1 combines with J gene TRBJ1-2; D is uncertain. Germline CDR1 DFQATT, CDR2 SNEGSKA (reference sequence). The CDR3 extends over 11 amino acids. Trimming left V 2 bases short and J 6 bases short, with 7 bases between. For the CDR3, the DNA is TGCAGTGCTAGAAGGGAAAATGGCTACACCTTC. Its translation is CSARRENGYTF.

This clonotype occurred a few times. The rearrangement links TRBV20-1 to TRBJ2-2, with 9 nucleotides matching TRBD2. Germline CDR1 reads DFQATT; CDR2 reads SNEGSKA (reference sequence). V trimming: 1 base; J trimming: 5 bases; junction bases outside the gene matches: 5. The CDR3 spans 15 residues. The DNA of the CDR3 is TGCAGTGCTAGAGTGCGGGGGGGCCCTACCGGGGAGCTGTTTTTT. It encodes CSARVRGGPTGELFF.

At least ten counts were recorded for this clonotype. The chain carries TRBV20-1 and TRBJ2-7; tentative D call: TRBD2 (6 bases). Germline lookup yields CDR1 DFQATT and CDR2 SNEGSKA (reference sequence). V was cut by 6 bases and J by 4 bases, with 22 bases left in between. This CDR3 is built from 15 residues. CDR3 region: CSAHTRGTVDYEQYF. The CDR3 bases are TGCAGTGCGCACACCCGCGGGACTGTTGATTACGAGCAGTACTTC.

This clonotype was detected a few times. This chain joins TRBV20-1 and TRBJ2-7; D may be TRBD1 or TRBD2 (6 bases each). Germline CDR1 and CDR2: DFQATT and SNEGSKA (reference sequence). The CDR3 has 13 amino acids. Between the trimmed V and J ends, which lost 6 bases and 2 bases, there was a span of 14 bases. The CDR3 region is CSASEGGTYEQYF. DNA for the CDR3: TGCAGTGCAAGTGAGGGGGGAACCTACGAGCAGTACTTC.

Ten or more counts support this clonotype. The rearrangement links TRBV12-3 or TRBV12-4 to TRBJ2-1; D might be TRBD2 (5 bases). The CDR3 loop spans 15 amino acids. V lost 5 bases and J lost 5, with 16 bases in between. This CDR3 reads CASSRDYLVNNEQFF. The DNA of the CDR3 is TGTGCCAGCAGTCGCGACTACCTGGTAAACAATGAGCAGTTCTTC.

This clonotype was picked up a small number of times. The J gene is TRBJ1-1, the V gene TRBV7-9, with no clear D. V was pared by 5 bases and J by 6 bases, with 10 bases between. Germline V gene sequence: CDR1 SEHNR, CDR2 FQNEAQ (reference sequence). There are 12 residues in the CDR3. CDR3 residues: CASSATASEAFF. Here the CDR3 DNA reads TGTGCCAGCAGCGCCACGGCCTCTGAAGCTTTCTTT.

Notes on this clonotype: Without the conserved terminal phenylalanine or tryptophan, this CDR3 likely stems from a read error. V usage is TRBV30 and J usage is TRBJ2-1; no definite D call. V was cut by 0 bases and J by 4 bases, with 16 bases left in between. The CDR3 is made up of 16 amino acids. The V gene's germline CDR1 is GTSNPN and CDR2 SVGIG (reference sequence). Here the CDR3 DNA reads TGTGCCTGGAGTGTATTACCCCCTCCCCTATACAATGAGCAGTTCATC. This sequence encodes CAWSVLPPPLYNEQFI.

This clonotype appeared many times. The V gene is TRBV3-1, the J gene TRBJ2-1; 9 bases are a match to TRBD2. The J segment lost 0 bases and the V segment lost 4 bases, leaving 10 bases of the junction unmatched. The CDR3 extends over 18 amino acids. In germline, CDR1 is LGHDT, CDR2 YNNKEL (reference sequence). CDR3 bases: TGTGCCAGCAGCCTGATATATAGCGGGGGACGCTCCTACAATGAGCAGTTCTTC. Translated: CASSLIYSGGRSYNEQFF.

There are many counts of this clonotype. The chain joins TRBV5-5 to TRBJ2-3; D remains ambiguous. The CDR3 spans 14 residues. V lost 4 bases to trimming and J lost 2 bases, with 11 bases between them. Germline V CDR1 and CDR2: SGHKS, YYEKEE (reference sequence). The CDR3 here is CASSLYSSTDTQYF. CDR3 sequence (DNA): TGTGCCAGCAGCCTCTATTCGTCCACAGATACGCAGTATTTT.